The 10 T cell receptor beta chains presented below share a single source sample, sequenced in a study of blood T cell repertoires in COVID-19. Assay: immunoSEQ multiplex PCR; the TCRdb copy retains only in-frame clones and omits some. This table holds about 120,000 clones, around 91% found once. The source material was peripheral blood. These receptors were obtained from a man in his 70s with active or convalescent COVID-19.

This clone was observed once. The V and J genes are TRBV11-2 and TRBJ2-1; D not resolved. Germline V gives CDR1 SGHAT, CDR2 FQNNGV. The CDR3 sequence is 11 residues long. Trimming took 8 bases from V and 7 from J, leaving 9 bases between them. The CDR3 DNA sequence: TGTGCCAGCGGAGATCCTAATGAGCAGTTCTTC. Its protein is CASGDPNEQFF.

This chain uses TRBV5-6 with TRBJ1-2; 8 bases are a match to TRBD1. The CDR3 is 13 amino acids. With 4 bases clipped from V and 3 bases from J, the junction kept 2 bases outside the gene matches. Germline V CDR1 and CDR2: SGHDT, YYEEEE. CDR3 loop: CASSPGQDYGYTF. For the CDR3, the DNA is TGTGCCAGCAGCCCGGGACAGGACTATGGCTACACCTTC.

Here the CDR3 reads CAWSAGILTSREAFF. In DNA, the CDR3 is TGTGCCTGGAGTGCGGGGATTTTAACGTCCAGGGAAGCTTTCTTT. The chain has TRBV30 and TRBJ1-1; D is ambiguous. Per the germline V gene, CDR1 is GTSNPN and CDR2 is SVGIG (reference sequence). V was clipped by 1 base and J by 8 bases, with 20 bases between them. The CDR3 is made up of 15 amino acids.

The rearrangement joins TRBV19 to TRBJ1-5, with TRBD1 matching 10 bases. Trimming took 5 bases from V and 3 from J; bases not matched to a gene: 4. The V gene's germline CDR1 is LNHDA and CDR2 SQIVND (reference sequence). This CDR3 is built from 15 residues. Here the CDR3 reads CASSLGTGDNQPQHF. The CDR3 coding sequence is TGTGCCAGTAGTCTCGGGACAGGGGACAATCAGCCCCAGCATTTT.

The rearrangement uses TRBV2 and TRBJ2-7; D might be TRBD1 (5 bases). Trimming took 6 bases from V and 2 from J, leaving 8 bases between them. The CDR3 is made up of 12 amino acids. Germline V lookup: CDR1 SNHLY, CDR2 FYNNEI. The CDR3 reads CASRTDTYEQYF. CDR3 DNA sequence: TGTGCCAGCAGGACAGACACCTACGAGCAGTACTTC.

This clone has a single count. The chain carries TRBV4-1 and TRBJ1-5, with TRBD1 matching over 7 bases. Trimming removed 0 bases from V and 0 bases from J; junction bases left unmatched: 8. The CDR3 has 18 residues. CDR1 is MGHRA and CDR2 is YSYEKL in the germline V gene. The CDR3 protein is CASSQEWWQGDSNQPQHF. The CDR3 DNA reads as TGCGCCAGCAGCCAAGAGTGGTGGCAGGGGGATAGCAATCAGCCCCAGCATTTT.

This chain links TRBV5-6 with TRBJ2-3, with a possible D match to TRBD2 (6 bases). V lost 4 bases, J lost 3 bases, and 15 bases lay in between. The CDR3 is made up of 15 amino acids. Germline lookup yields CDR1 SGHDT and CDR2 YYEEEE. The CDR3 DNA reads TGTGCCAGCAGCCCGCGGGGATTCAGAACAGATACGCAGTATTTT. This gives the protein CASSPRGFRTDTQYF.

Comment on this clone: The germline gene is not matched at one end of the junction; a read error may be the cause. This sequence joins TRBV10-3 and TRBJ2-3, with a weak D call TRBD2 (6 bases). The CDR3 covers 13 residues. Per the germline V gene, CDR1 is ENHRY and CDR2 is SYGVKD. Written as DNA, the CDR3 is TGTGCCATCAGTGAGTCTCGGGACTGGCCGAGGGATTTT. Translated, it gives CAISESRDWPRDF.

This chain joins TRBV7-8 and TRBJ1-3; D unclear. Trimming left V 1 base short and J 0 bases short, with 10 bases between. The CDR3 runs 16 residues. Looked up from germline, CDR1 is SGHVS and CDR2 is FQNEAQ. The chain's CDR3 is CASSLGRPSSGNTIYF. For the CDR3, the DNA is TGTGCCAGCAGCTTAGGGCGGCCCAGCTCTGGAAACACCATATATTTT.

The V and J genes are TRBV18 and TRBJ2-1; 7 bases agree with TRBD2. V was pared by 4 bases and J by 0 bases, with 12 bases of the junction left unmatched. The CDR3 is 18 amino acids. CDR1 and CDR2 (germline): KGHSH, LQKENI. CDR3 sequence (DNA): TGTGCCAGCTCACTTGTGTCGGCTCCGGGAGGCTCCTACAATGAGCAGTTCTTC. Translated, it gives CASSLVSAPGGSYNEQFF. Full variable domain (missing parts from reference TRBV18 and TRBJ2-1): NAGVMQNPRHLVRRRGQEARLRCSPMKGHSHVYWYRQLPEEGLKFMVYLQKENIIDESGMPKERFSAEFPKEGPSILRIQQVVRGDSAAYFCASSLVSAPGGSYNEQFFGPGTRLTVL.